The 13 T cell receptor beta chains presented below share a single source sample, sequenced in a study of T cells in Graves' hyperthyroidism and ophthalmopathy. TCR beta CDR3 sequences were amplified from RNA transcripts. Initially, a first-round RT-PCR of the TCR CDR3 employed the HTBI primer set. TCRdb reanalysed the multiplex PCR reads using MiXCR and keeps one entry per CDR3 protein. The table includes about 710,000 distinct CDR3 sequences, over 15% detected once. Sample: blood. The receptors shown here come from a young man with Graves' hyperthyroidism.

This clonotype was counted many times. As DNA, the CDR3 is TGTGCCATCAGTGGAACGGGACAGTCCTACGAGCAGTACTTC. This gives the protein CAISGTGQSYEQYF. The chain recombines TRBV10-3 with TRBJ2-7, with 7 bases aligning to TRBD1. The CDR3 totals 14 residues. The V gene's germline CDR1 is ENHRY and CDR2 SYGVKD. V trimming: 4 bases; J trimming: 1 base; junction bases outside the gene matches: 4.

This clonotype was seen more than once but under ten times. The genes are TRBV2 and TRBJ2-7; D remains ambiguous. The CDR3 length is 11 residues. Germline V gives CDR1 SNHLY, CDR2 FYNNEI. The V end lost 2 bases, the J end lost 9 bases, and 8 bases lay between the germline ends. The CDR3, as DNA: TGTGCCAGCAGTGAAAGGTTGAGGCAGTACTTC. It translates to CASSERLRQYF.

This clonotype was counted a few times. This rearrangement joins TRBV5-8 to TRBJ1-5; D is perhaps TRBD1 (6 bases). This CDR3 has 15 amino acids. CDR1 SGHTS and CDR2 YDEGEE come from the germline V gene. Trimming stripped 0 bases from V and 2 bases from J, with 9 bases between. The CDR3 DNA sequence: TGTGCCAGCAGCTTGGCGGGGGCTGGCAATCAGCCCCAGCATTTT. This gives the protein CASSLAGAGNQPQHF.

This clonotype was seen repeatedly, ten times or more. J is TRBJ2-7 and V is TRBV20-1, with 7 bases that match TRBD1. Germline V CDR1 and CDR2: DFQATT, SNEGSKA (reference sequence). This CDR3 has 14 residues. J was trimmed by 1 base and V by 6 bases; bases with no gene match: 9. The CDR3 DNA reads TGCAGTGCCAGACAGGGACCAGCTTCCTACGAGCAGTACTTC. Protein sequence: CSARQGPASYEQYF.

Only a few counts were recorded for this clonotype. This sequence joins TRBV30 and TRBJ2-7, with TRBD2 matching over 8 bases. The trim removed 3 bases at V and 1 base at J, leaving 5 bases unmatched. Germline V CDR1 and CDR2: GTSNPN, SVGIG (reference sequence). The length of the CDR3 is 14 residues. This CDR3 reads CAWRGLGLSYEQYF. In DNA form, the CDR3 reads TGTGCCTGGAGGGGACTAGGACTGTCCTACGAGCAGTACTTC.

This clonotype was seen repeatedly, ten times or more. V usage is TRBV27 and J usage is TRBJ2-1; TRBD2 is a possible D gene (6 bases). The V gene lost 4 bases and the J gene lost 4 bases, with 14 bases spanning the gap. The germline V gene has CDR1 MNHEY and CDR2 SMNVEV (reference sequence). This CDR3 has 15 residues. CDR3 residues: CASSYSPGLYNEQFF. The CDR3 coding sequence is TGTGCCAGCAGTTACTCTCCGGGACTTTACAATGAGCAGTTCTTC.

The CDR3 protein is CASSISIRRGLTYEQYF. DNA for the CDR3: TGTGCCAGTAGTATATCGATCAGGCGGGGACTAACCTACGAGCAGTACTTC. The gene calls are TRBV19 and TRBJ2-7; the match to TRBD2 covers 7 bases. J lost 2 bases, V lost 2 bases, and 12 bases had no gene match. There are 17 residues in the CDR3. Germline assignment: CDR1 LNHDA and CDR2 SQIVND (reference sequence).

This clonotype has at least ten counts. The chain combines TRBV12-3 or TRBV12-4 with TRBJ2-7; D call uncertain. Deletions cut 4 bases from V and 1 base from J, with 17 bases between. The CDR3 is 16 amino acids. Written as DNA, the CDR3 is TGTGCCAGCAGTTCCTATGGCTTCGAAGGGTCCTACGAGCAGTACTTC. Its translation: CASSSYGFEGSYEQYF.

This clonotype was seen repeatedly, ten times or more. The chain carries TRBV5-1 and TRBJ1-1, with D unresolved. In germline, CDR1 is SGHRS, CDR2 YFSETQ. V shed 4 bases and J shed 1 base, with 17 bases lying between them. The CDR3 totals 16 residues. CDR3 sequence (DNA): TGCGCCAGCAGCCTGGGGTCGATAAGGAGGAACACTGAAGCTTTCTTT. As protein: CASSLGSIRRNTEAFF.

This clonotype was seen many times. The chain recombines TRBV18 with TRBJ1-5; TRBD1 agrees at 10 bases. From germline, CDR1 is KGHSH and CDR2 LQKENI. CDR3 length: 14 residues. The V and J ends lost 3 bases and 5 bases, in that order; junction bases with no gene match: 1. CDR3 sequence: CASSPGTGDQPQHF. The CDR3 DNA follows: TGTGCCAGCTCACCCGGGACAGGGGATCAGCCCCAGCATTTT.

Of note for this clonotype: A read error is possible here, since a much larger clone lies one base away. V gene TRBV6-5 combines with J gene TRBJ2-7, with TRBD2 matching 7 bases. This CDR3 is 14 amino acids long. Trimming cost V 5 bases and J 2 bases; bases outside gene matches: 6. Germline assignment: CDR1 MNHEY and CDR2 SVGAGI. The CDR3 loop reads CASSHDGGTYEQYF. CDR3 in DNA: TGTGCCAGCAGTCACGACGGGGGGACCTACGAGCAGTACTTC.

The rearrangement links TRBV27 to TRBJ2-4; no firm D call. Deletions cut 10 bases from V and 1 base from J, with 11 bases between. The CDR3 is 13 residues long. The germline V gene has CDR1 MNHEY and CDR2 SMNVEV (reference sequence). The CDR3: CATFTRAKNIQYF. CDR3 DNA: TGTGCCACCTTCACGAGGGCCAAAAACATTCAGTACTTC.

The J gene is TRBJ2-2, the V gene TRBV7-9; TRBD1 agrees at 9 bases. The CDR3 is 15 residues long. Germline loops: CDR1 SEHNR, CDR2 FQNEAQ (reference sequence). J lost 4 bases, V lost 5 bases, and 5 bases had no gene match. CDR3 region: CASSTQGAGTGELFF. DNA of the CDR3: TGTGCCAGCAGCACACAGGGGGCTGGCACCGGGGAGCTGTTTTTT.